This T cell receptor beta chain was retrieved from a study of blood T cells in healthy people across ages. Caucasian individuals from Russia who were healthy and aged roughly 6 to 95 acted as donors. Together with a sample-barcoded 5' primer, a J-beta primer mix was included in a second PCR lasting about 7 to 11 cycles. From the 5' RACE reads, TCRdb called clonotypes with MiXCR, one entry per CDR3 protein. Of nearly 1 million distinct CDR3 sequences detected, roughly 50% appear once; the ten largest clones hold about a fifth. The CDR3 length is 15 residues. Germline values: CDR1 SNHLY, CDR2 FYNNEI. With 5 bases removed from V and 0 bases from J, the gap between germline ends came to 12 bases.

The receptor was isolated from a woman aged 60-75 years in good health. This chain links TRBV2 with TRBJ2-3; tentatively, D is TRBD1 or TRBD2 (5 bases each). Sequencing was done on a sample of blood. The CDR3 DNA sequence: TGTGCCAGCAGTTCCCCAGGGAGTAGCACAGATACGCAGTATTTT. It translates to CASSSPGSSTDTQYF.